This is a list of T cell receptor beta chains from one sample in a study of cytomegalovirus exposure and HLA in healthy donors. TCRdb's table, derived via immunoSEQ multiplex PCR, lists solely in-frame clones and lacks some. The table records over 150,000 clones, 86% of them present only once. The source material was PBMCs. Source of these receptors: a human donor in good health. Both conserved end residues are part of each CDR3. A D gene is named only where the DNA matches it firmly. Clone size is stated in some rows and not others, as once, few, many or a class when expanded.

D gene	clone size	V gene	J gene	CDR3 protein	CDR3 DNA
NA	NA	TRBV5-4	TRBJ2-3	CASTSTGTRPTSADTQYF	TGTGCCAGCACGTCGACCGGGACAAGGCCAACAAGCGCAGATACGCAGTATTTT
TRBD2	NA	TRBV27	TRBJ2-3	CASSRGLAGGPDTQYF	TGTGCCAGCAGTAGGGGACTAGCGGGGGGGCCAGATACGCAGTATTTT
TRBD1	NA	TRBV19	TRBJ1-1	CASSSIFRQGEMNTEAFF	TGTGCCAGTAGTAGCATATTCCGACAGGGGGAAATGAACACTGAAGCTTTCTTT
NA	few	TRBV6-5	TRBJ2-5	CASSYGSQGTQYF	TGTGCCAGCAGTTACGGATCCCAGGGGACCCAGTACTTC
NA	NA	TRBV6-1	TRBJ1-5	CASSGEVVNQPQHF	TGTGCCAGCAGTGGGGAGGTTGTGAATCAGCCCCAGCATTTT
NA	few	TRBV7-2	TRBJ1-6	CASRTGSYDSPLHF	TGTGCCAGCAGGACAGGTTCCTATGATTCACCCCTCCACTTT
TRBD1	NA	TRBV4-1	TRBJ2-2	CASSHRPGQGPSRELFF	TGCGCCAGCAGCCACAGACCGGGACAGGGGCCGTCCCGGGAGCTGTTTTTT
NA	NA	TRBV13	TRBJ2-1	CASSLVLGGYNEQFF	TGTGCCAGCAGCTTAGTACTAGGTGGCTACAATGAGCAGTTCTTC
TRBD1	NA	TRBV6-5	TRBJ2-7	CASSSPGQGMGEQYF	TGTGCCAGCAGTTCTCCGGGACAGGGCATGGGCGAGCAGTACTTC
NA	once	TRBV27	TRBJ1-1	CASSPHIVTEAFF	TGTGCCAGCAGTCCCCATATAGTCACTGAAGCTTTCTTT
TRBD1	NA	TRBV10-3	TRBJ1-6	CAISVGQAANSPLHF	TGTGCCATCAGTGTGGGACAGGCCGCTAATTCACCCCTCCACTTT
NA	NA	TRBV10-3	TRBJ1-2	CAISEGLTRGRNYGYTF	TGTGCCATCAGTGAGGGGCTGACGCGGGGGAGGAACTATGGCTACACCTTC
NA	NA	TRBV5-1	TRBJ1-1	CASRRTVGTNTEAFF	TGCGCCAGCAGGAGGACAGTCGGGACAAACACTGAAGCTTTCTTT
TRBD1	once	TRBV18	TRBJ2-1	CASSPGHLTGDEQFF	TGTGCCAGCTCACCAGGGCACCTAACAGGGGATGAGCAGTTCTTC
TRBD2	NA	TRBV5-1	TRBJ2-5	CASSHSSGEETQYF	TGCGCCAGCAGCCACTCTAGCGGGGAAGAGACCCAGTACTTC
TRBD1	NA	TRBV6-1	TRBJ1-5	CAIGQGGSQPQHF	TGTGCCATAGGACAGGGCGGGAGTCAGCCCCAGCATTTT
NA	NA	TRBV7-9	TRBJ2-7	CASSRAGGRSYEQYF	TGTGCCAGCAGCCGAGCAGGAGGGCGCTCCTACGAGCAGTACTTC
TRBD2	NA	TRBV2	TRBJ2-7	CASSQGRGSGRAYEQYF	TGTGCCAGCAGTCAAGGCAGGGGCAGCGGGAGGGCCTACGAGCAGTACTTC
NA	NA	TRBV28	TRBJ1-5	CASQTLSTGSNQPQHF	TGTGCCAGCCAAACCTTAAGTACGGGAAGCAATCAGCCCCAGCATTTT
NA	NA	TRBV13	TRBJ2-5	CASSLVRASGYPRGETQYF	TGTGCCAGCAGCTTAGTGAGGGCTAGCGGGTATCCCAGGGGGGAGACCCAGTACTTC
NA	NA	TRBV2	TRBJ1-1	CASSRGGDDTEAFF	TGTGCCAGCAGTCGGGGAGGGGACGACACTGAAGCTTTCTTT
TRBD1	NA	TRBV10-3	TRBJ2-5	CAISPRGPEETQYF	TGTGCCATCAGCCCCAGGGGGCCTGAAGAGACCCAGTACTTC
NA	NA	TRBV25-1	TRBJ2-5	CASSEWVGGTQYF	TGTGCCAGCAGTGAATGGGTAGGCGGGACCCAGTACTTC
NA	NA	TRBV7-9	TRBJ1-1	CASSLRVNNTEAFF	TGTGCCAGCAGCTTACGAGTGAACAACACTGAAGCTTTCTTT
NA	NA	TRBV15	TRBJ2-1	CATSREGGAYNEQFF	TGTGCCACCAGCAGAGAAGGGGGGGCCTACAATGAGCAGTTCTTC
NA	NA	TRBV7-2	TRBJ1-6	CASSLAKGQLNSPLHF	TGTGCCAGCAGCTTAGCGAAGGGACAACTTAATTCACCCCTCCACTTT
TRBD2	NA	TRBV19	TRBJ2-7	CASSKTRTSGAYEQYF	TGTGCCAGTAGTAAAACCAGGACTAGCGGGGCCTACGAGCAGTACTTC
NA	NA	TRBV5-5	TRBJ1-2	CASSFLAGRDRYGYTF	TGTGCCAGCAGCTTCTTGGCAGGGAGGGATCGGTATGGCTACACCTTC
TRBD1	NA	TRBV2	TRBJ1-5	CASGQVYSNQPQHF	TGTGCCAGTGGACAGGTCTATAGCAATCAGCCCCAGCATTTT
NA	NA	TRBV5-1	TRBJ2-3	CASSLGGHTDTQYF	TGCGCCAGCAGCTTGGGGGGGCACACAGATACGCAGTATTTT
TRBD2	NA	TRBV5-1	TRBJ2-1	CASSPGLAGYFNEQFF	TGCGCCAGCAGCCCAGGACTAGCGGGATACTTTAATGAGCAGTTCTTC
TRBD2	NA	TRBV18	TRBJ2-7	CASSPGLAGYMEQYF	TGTGCCAGCTCACCAGGACTAGCGGGTTACATGGAGCAGTACTTC
NA	NA	TRBV6-1	TRBJ1-1	CASRQRENTEAFF	TGTGCCAGCAGGCAGAGGGAGAACACTGAAGCTTTCTTT
TRBD1	NA	TRBV5-1	TRBJ2-5	CASSFGDSSAETQYF	TGCGCCAGCAGCTTTGGGGACAGTTCGGCAGAGACCCAGTACTTC
TRBD1	NA	TRBV7-9	TRBJ1-2	CASSSGQVNYGYTF	TGTGCCAGCAGCTCAGGACAGGTTAACTATGGCTACACCTTC
TRBD2	NA	TRBV27	TRBJ2-2	CASSAYGTSNTGELFF	TGTGCCAGCAGTGCCTACGGGACTAGTAACACCGGGGAGCTGTTTTTT
TRBD2	NA	TRBV6-4	TRBJ2-3	CASSDPGLGSSTDTQYF	TGTGCCAGCAGTGATCCGGGACTAGGGTCTAGCACAGATACGCAGTATTTT
TRBD1	NA	TRBV7-9	TRBJ1-2	CASSYTGTAYGYTF	TGTGCCAGCAGCTACACCGGGACAGCCTATGGCTACACCTTC
NA	few	TRBV19	TRBJ2-7	CASSIAGKIHEQYF	TGTGCCAGTAGTATCGCCGGTAAAATTCACGAGCAGTACTTC
TRBD1	NA	TRBV25-1	TRBJ2-1	CASSESGGRNEQFF	TGTGCCAGCAGTGAATCAGGGGGACGCAATGAGCAGTTCTTC
NA	NA	TRBV12-5	TRBJ2-3	CASGLVPRPRTDTQYF	TGTGCTAGTGGTTTGGTGCCTAGGCCCCGCACAGATACGCAGTATTTT
NA	NA	TRBV7-9	TRBJ2-1	CASSQTGNEQFF	TGTGCCAGCAGCCAAACGGGGAATGAGCAGTTCTTC
NA	NA	TRBV6-5	TRBJ1-1	CASSYRLSTEAFF	TGTGCCAGCAGTTATAGACTGAGCACTGAAGCTTTCTTT
TRBD1	NA	TRBV11-2	TRBJ2-7	CASSLFSRPATGGFYEQYF	TGTGCCAGCAGCTTATTTTCCAGGCCTGCGACAGGGGGATTCTACGAGCAGTACTTC
NA	NA	TRBV11-3	TRBJ2-1	CASSLTRDTPQFF	TGTGCCAGCAGCTTGACCCGGGACACCCCCCAGTTCTTC
NA	once	TRBV5-4	TRBJ2-2	CASSLKKRAESGTGELFF	TGTGCCAGCAGCTTAAAAAAACGTGCGGAGTCGGGCACCGGGGAGCTGTTTTTT
NA	NA	TRBV4-2	TRBJ1-1	CASSQAGQGAFF	TGTGCCAGCAGCCAAGCAGGCCAGGGAGCTTTCTTT
NA	NA	TRBV5-4	TRBJ2-7	CASSLTSTYEQYF	TGTGCCAGCAGCTTGACCAGTACCTACGAGCAGTACTTC
NA	NA	TRBV9	TRBJ2-7	CASSVAGGRYEQYF	TGTGCCAGCAGCGTGGCTGGGGGCCGTTACGAGCAGTACTTC
TRBD1	NA	TRBV6-5	TRBJ2-7	CASTAGTGSYEQYF	TGTGCCAGCACTGCCGGGACAGGGTCCTACGAGCAGTACTTC
TRBD1	NA	TRBV25-1	TRBJ1-2	CASREGAYGYTF	TGTGCCAGCAGGGAGGGGGCTTATGGCTACACCTTC
TRBD1	NA	TRBV18	TRBJ1-2	CASSPRQGTSNYGYTF	TGTGCCAGCTCACCAAGACAGGGTACGTCTAACTATGGCTACACCTTC
NA	once	TRBV5-6	TRBJ1-1	CASSLRGRAMNTEAFF	TGTGCCAGCAGCCTTAGGGGCAGGGCCATGAACACTGAAGCTTTCTTT
NA	NA	TRBV25-1	TRBJ2-2	CASSGFKGDGELFF	TGTGCCAGCAGTGGTTTCAAGGGAGACGGGGAGCTGTTTTTT
TRBD1	NA	TRBV6-5	TRBJ2-2	CASRRTGGRTGELFF	TGTGCCAGCAGGAGGACAGGGGGCCGAACCGGGGAGCTGTTTTTT
TRBD2	NA	TRBV19	TRBJ2-3	CASSGGALGDTQYF	TGTGCCAGTAGCGGGGGGGCCTTAGGAGATACGCAGTATTTT
NA	NA	TRBV11-2	TRBJ1-1	CASSLRGNTEAFF	TGTGCCAGCAGCTTGCGGGGGAACACTGAAGCTTTCTTT
NA	NA	TRBV11-2	TRBJ1-1	CASTPRYNTEAFF	TGTGCCAGCACCCCTCGGTATAACACTGAAGCTTTCTTT
TRBD1	NA	TRBV6-1	TRBJ1-4	CASSEGAGGSEKLFF	TGTGCCAGCAGTGAAGGGGCAGGGGGCTCAGAAAAACTGTTTTTT